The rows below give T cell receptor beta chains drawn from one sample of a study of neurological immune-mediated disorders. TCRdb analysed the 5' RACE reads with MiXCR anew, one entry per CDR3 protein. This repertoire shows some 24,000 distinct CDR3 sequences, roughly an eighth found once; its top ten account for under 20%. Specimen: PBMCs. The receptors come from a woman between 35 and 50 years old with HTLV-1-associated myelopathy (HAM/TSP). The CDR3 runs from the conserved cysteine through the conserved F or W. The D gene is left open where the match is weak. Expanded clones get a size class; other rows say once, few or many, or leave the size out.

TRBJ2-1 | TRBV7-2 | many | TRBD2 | CASSLRTSGGHNEQFF | TGTGCCAGCAGCTTAAGGACTAGCGGGGGCCACAATGAGCAGTTCTTC
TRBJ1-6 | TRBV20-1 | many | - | CSVTTAGSSYNSPLHF | TGCAGTGTCACGACAGCCGGGAGCTCCTATAATTCACCCCTCCACTTT
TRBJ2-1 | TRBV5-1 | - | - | CASSTVLEGGYNEQFF | TGCGCCAGCAGCACAGTGTTGGAGGGGGGTTACAATGAGCAGTTCTTC
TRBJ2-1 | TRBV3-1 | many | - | CASSQFSDAREEQFF | TGTGCCAGCAGCCAATTTTCGGACGCAAGAGAGGAGCAGTTCTTC
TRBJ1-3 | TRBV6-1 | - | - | CASSDRGLPGNTIYF | TGTGCCAGCAGTGACAGGGGTCTTCCTGGAAACACCATATATTTT
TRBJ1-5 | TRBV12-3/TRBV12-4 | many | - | CASSSRGSGNQPQHF | TGTGCCAGCAGTTCCAGGGGTAGTGGCAATCAGCCCCAGCATTTT
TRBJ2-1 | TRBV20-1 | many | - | CSAIRTVGNEQFF | TGCAGTGCTATCAGGACGGTGGGGAATGAGCAGTTCTTC
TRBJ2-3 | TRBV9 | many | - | CASSVEPTGADTQYF | TGTGCCAGCAGCGTAGAGCCCACTGGCGCGGATACGCAGTATTTT
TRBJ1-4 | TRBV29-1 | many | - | CSVGDGGEKLFF | TGCAGCGTCGGGGACGGGGGAGAAAAACTGTTTTTT
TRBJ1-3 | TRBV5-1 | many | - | CASSLEVRPGNTIYF | TGCGCCAGCAGCTTGGAGGTCAGGCCTGGAAACACCATATATTTT
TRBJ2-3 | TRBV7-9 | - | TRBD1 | CASSSQGANTGELYF | TGTGCCAGCAGCTCGCAGGGGGCGAACACTGGGGAGCTGTATTTT
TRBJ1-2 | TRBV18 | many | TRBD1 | CASSPDRGNYGYTF | TGTGCCAGCTCACCCGACAGGGGAAACTATGGCTACACCTTC